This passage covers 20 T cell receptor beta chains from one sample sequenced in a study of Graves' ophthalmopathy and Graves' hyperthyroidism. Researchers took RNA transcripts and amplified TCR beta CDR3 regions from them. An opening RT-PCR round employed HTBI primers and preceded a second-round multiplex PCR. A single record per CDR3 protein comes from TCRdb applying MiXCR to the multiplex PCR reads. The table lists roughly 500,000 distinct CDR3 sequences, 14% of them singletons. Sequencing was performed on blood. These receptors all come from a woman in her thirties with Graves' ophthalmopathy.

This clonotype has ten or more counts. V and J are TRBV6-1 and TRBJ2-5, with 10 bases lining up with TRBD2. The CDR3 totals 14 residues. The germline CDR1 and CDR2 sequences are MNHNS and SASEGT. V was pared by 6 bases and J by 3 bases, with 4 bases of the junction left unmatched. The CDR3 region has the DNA TGTGCCAGCAGGGCACTAGCGGGAAAAGAGACCCAGTACTTC. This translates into CASRALAGKETQYF.

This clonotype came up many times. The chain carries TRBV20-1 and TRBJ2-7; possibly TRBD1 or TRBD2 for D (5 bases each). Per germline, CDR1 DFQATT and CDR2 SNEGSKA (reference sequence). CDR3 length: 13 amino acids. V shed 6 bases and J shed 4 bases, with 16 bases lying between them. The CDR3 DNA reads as TGCAGTGCCGCCGGGACCCCCGAGTACGAGCAGTACTTC. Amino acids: CSAAGTPEYEQYF.

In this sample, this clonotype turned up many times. CDR3 nucleotide sequence: TGCAGTGCTAGAGATAACGCGGGAGGTCCCTACGAGCAGTACTTC. Encoded protein: CSARDNAGGPYEQYF. J is TRBJ2-7 and V is TRBV20-1; 8 bases are shared with TRBD2. Trimming at V came to 0 bases and at J to 2 bases, leaving 6 bases not matched to a gene. The germline gives CDR1 DFQATT, CDR2 SNEGSKA (reference sequence). The CDR3 length is 15 residues.

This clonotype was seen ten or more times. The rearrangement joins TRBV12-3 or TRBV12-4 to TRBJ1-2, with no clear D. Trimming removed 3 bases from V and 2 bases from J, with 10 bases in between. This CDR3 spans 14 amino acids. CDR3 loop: CASSFGPGNYGYTF. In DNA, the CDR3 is TGTGCCAGCAGTTTTGGCCCTGGGAACTATGGCTACACCTTC.

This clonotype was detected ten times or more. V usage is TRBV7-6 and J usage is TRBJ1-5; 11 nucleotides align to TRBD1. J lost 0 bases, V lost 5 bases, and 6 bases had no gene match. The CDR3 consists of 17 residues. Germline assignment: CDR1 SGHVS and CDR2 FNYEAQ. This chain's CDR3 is CASSVGQGDPSNQPQHF. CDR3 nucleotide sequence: TGTGCCAGCAGCGTGGGACAGGGGGACCCTAGCAATCAGCCCCAGCATTTT.

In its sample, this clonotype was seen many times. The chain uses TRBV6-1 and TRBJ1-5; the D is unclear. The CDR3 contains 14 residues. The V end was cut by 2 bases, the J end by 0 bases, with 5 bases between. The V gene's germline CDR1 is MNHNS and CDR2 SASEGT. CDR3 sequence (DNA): TGTGCCAGCAGTGAAATCTATAGCAATCAGCCCCAGCATTTT. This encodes CASSEIYSNQPQHF.

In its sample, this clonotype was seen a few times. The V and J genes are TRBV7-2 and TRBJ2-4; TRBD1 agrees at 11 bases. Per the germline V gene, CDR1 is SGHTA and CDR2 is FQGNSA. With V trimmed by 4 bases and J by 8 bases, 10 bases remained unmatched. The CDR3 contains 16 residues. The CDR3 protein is CASSSRTGGGGDIQYF. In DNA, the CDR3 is TGTGCCAGCAGCTCAAGGACAGGGGGCGGGGGAGACATTCAGTACTTC. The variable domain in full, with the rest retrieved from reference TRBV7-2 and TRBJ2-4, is GAGVSQSPSNKVTEKGKDVELRCDPISGHTALYWYRQSLGQGLEFLIYFQGNSAPDKSGLPSDRFSAERTGGSVSTLTIQRTQQEDSAVYLCASSSRTGGGGDIQYFGAGTRLSVL.

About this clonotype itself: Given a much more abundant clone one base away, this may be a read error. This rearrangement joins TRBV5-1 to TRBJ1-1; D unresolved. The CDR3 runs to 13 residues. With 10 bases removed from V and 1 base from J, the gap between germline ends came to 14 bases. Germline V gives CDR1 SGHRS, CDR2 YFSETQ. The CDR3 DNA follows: TGCGCCTCCCGACATACAAAGAACACTGAAGCTTTCTTT. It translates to CASRHTKNTEAFF.

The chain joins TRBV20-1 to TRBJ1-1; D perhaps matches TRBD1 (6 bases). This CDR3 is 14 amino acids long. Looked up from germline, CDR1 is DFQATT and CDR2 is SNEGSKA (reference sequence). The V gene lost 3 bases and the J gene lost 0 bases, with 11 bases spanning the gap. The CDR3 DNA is TGCAGTGCTAGGGACAGAGTCATGAACACTGAAGCTTTCTTT. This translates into CSARDRVMNTEAFF.

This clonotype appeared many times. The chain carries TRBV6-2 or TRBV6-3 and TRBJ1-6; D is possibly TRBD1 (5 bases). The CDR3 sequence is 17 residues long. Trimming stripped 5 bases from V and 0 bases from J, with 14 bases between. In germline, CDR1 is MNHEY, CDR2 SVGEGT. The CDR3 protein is CASSNRLRSSYNSPLHF. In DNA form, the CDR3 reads TGTGCCAGCAGTAACAGGCTCCGGAGCTCCTATAATTCACCCCTCCACTTT.

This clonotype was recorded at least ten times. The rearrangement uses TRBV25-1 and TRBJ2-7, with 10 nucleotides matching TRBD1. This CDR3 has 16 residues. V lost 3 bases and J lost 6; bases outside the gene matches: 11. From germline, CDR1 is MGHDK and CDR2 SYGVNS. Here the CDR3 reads CASSDRGDRGRGEQYF. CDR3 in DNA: TGTGCCAGCAGTGATCGAGGGGACAGGGGTAGGGGCGAGCAGTACTTC.

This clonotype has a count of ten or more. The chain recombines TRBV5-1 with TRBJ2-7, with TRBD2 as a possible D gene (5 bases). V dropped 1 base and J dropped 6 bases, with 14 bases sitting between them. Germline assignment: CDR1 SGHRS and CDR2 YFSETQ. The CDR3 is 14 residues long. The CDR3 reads CASSLTWETSEQYF. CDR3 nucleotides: TGCGCCAGCAGCTTGACTTGGGAGACCAGCGAGCAGTACTTC.

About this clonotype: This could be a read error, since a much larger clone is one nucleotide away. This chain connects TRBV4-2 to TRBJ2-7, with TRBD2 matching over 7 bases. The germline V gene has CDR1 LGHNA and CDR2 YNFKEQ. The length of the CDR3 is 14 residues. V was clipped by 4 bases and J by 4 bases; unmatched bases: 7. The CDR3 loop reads CASSLDSREYEQYF. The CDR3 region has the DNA TGTGCCAGCAGCCTCGACTCGCGGGAGTACGAGCAGTACTTC.

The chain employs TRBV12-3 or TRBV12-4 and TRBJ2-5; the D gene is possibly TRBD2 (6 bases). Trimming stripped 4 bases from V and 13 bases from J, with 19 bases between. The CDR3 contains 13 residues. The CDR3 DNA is TGTGCCAGCAGTTATGGGGGGAGAGAGGCCCCGTACTTC. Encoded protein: CASSYGGREAPYF.

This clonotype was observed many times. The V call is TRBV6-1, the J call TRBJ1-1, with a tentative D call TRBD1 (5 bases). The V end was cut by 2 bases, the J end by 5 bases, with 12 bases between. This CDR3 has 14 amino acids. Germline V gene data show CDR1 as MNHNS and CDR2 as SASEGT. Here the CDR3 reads CASSEMRGSTEAFF. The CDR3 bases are TGTGCCAGCAGTGAAATGAGGGGCTCAACTGAAGCTTTCTTT.

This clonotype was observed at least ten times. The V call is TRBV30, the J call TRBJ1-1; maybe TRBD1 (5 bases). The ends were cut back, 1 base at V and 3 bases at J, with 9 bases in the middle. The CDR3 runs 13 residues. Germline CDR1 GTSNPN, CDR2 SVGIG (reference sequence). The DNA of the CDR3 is TGTGCCTGGAGTGCGACAGATTACACTGAAGCTTTCTTT. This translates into CAWSATDYTEAFF.

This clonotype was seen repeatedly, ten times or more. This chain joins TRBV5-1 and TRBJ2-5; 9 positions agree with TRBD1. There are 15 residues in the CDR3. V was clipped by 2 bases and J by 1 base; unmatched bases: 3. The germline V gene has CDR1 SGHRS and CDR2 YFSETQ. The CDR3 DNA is TGCGCCAGCAGCTTCCAGGACAGGGGCCAAGAGACCCAGTACTTC. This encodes CASSFQDRGQETQYF.

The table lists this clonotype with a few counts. The CDR3 bases are TGTGCCAGCAGTTCCCCCCCGGACAGGAGGGAGCAGTACTTC. It is translated as CASSSPPDRREQYF. The gene calls are TRBV12-3 or TRBV12-4 and TRBJ2-7; 7 bases fit TRBD1. CDR3 length: 14 amino acids. After removal of 4 bases from V and 7 bases from J, the junction contained 10 bases not matched to a gene.

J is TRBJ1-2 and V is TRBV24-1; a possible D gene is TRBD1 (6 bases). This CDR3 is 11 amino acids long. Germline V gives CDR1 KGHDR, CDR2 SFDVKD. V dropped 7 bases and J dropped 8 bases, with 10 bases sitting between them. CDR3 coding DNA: TGTGCCACCAGACAGGGAAAGGGCTACACCTTC. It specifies CATRQGKGYTF.

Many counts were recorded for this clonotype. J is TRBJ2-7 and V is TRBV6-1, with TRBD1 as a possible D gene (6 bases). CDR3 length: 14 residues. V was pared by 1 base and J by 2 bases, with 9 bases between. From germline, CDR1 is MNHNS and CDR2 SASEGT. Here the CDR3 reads CASSEGQAPYEQYF. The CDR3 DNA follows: TGTGCCAGCAGTGAAGGACAGGCGCCCTACGAGCAGTACTTC.